Listed here are 2 T cell receptor beta chains from one sample, sequenced in a study of human T cells and chemical hapten exposure. Using its own MiXCR run on the RACE reads, TCRdb lists one record per CDR3 protein. This sample carries about 350,000 distinct CDR3 sequences, 5.5% of them seen once, and the ten largest clones take around 8.8%. Described time point: pre-sensitization, week 0. The treatment is: therapeutic diphenylcyclopropenone sensitization with weekly scalp DPC. Sequenced material: whole blood, taken in connection with sensitization to the hapten diphenylcyclopropenone (DPC). The receptor source for this set is a woman aged 18 to 35 with alopecia areata. Some clones in this sample may be carry-over from other donors' samples.

This clonotype was found a few times. The J gene is TRBJ2-3, the V gene TRBV29-1; D is perhaps TRBD1 (5 bases). CDR1 is SQVTM and CDR2 is ANQGSEA in the germline V gene. The V end was cut by 5 bases, the J end by 3 bases, with 12 bases between. The CDR3 is made up of 13 amino acids. The CDR3 loop is CSVSGISTDTQYF. CDR3 sequence (DNA): TGCAGCGTTTCAGGGATCAGTACAGATACGCAGTATTTT.

V and J are TRBV11-2 and TRBJ1-2, with 12 bases lining up with TRBD1. The CDR3 has 17 residues. V lost 1 base to trimming and J lost 6 bases; unmatched junction nucleotides: 9. Per germline, CDR1 SGHAT and CDR2 FQNNGV. CDR3 sequence reads: CASSLVGGQGALDGYTF. CDR3 nucleotide sequence: TGTGCCAGCAGCTTAGTAGGGGGACAGGGGGCGCTGGATGGCTACACCTTC.